Listed here are 20 T cell receptor beta chains from one sample, sequenced in a study of T-cell reconstitution after alpha-beta-depleted transplantation in children. This sample's TCRbeta library carried unique molecular identifier barcodes. TCRdb re-called the PCR reads with MiXCR, one entry per CDR3 protein. The sample consists of 300,000 to 400,000 distinct CDR3 sequences, less than 15% of them appearing once. This sample comprised PBMCs, obtained from the stem cell graft. These receptor sequences come from a human donor who donated a stem cell graft to a child with Fanconi anemia.

The chain employs TRBV20-1 and TRBJ2-7, with D possibly TRBD2 on 6 matching bases. V was pared by 4 bases and J by 0 bases, with 7 bases between. Germline-derived CDR1 and CDR2 are DFQATT and SNEGSKA (reference sequence). The CDR3 length is 12 residues. The DNA for the CDR3 is TGCAGTGCTACACTAGCCTCCTACGAGCAGTACTTC. Amino acid sequence: CSATLASYEQYF.

This clonotype appeared many times. The CDR3 region has the DNA TGTGCCAGCAGCTTCGGTCAGGGATATAATTCACCCCTCCACTTT. This codes for CASSFGQGYNSPLHF. The chain is built from TRBV5-4 and TRBJ1-6, with a tentative D call TRBD1 (5 bases). Germline CDR1 reads SGHNT; CDR2 reads YYREEE (reference sequence). Trimming stripped 2 bases from V and 4 bases from J, with 10 bases between. The CDR3 loop spans 15 amino acids.

This rearrangement joins TRBV20-1 to TRBJ2-1; 10 nucleotides agree with TRBD2. CDR1 and CDR2 from the germline V gene are DFQATT and SNEGSKA (reference sequence). Germline trimming cut 2 bases from V and 3 bases from J; bases unmatched to any gene: 1. The CDR3 sequence is 14 residues long. CDR3 DNA: TGCAGTGCTAGAAGCGGGGGGGTCTACAATGAGCAGTTCTTC. This translates into CSARSGGVYNEQFF.

The chain carries TRBV7-2 and TRBJ2-3, with D possibly matching TRBD1 (6 bases). Trimming shortened V by 4 bases and J by 4 bases, and 12 bases separated the two germline ends. The CDR3 runs 14 residues. Germline V gene sequence: CDR1 SGHTA, CDR2 FQGNSA. CDR3: CASSYGPGADTQYF. CDR3 in DNA: TGTGCCAGCAGCTATGGACCAGGGGCAGATACGCAGTATTTT.

The chain uses TRBV12-3 or TRBV12-4 and TRBJ1-2; the match to TRBD1 covers 7 bases. The V gene end was trimmed by 6 bases and the J gene end by 7 bases; junction bases not matched to a gene: 11. CDR3 size: 14 residues. CDR3 protein: CASSPGQGEGGYTF. The CDR3 DNA is TGTGCCAGCAGCCCGGGTCAGGGGGAGGGTGGCTACACCTTC.

This clonotype was counted ten times or more. The chain is built from TRBV12-3 or TRBV12-4 and TRBJ1-1, with 9 bases fitting TRBD1. V shed 5 bases and J 8 bases; nucleotides not matched to a gene: 9. This CDR3 comprises 14 residues. The CDR3 bases are TGTGCCAGCAGTCCGCCGGGACAGGGAGGAGAAGCTTTCTTT. Amino acid sequence: CASSPPGQGGEAFF.

The chain carries TRBV5-1 and TRBJ1-4; D not resolved. V lost 0 bases and J 4 bases, leaving 7 bases between the germline ends. Germline values: CDR1 SGHRS, CDR2 YFSETQ. The CDR3 sequence is 14 residues long. The DNA of the CDR3 is TGCGCCAGCAGCTTGGGCCCTGATAATGAAAAACTGTTTTTT. Translation: CASSLGPDNEKLFF.

V and J are TRBV6-1 and TRBJ1-1; 9 bases agree with TRBD1. The CDR3 totals 13 residues. The J segment lost 4 bases and the V segment lost 7 bases, leaving 4 bases of the junction unmatched. In germline, CDR1 is MNHNS, CDR2 SASEGT. CDR3 residues: CASTWDRATEAFF. For the CDR3, the DNA is TGTGCCAGCACCTGGGACAGGGCCACTGAAGCTTTCTTT.

The chain is built from TRBV6-1 and TRBJ2-3; 7 bases fit TRBD2. The V segment lost 5 bases and the J segment 2 bases; nucleotides outside the gene matches: 7. From germline, CDR1 is MNHNS and CDR2 SASEGT. This CDR3 has 15 residues. The CDR3 loop is CASSRGTTFTDTQYF. The CDR3, as DNA: TGTGCCAGCAGTCGGGGGACTACTTTCACAGATACGCAGTATTTT.

This clonotype was recorded at least ten times. The chain uses TRBV4-3 and TRBJ2-1, with D perhaps matching TRBD1 or TRBD2 (5 bases each). Germline V gene data show CDR1 as LGHNA and CDR2 as YSLEER. V gave up 3 bases and J gave up 3 bases, with 21 bases separating them. The CDR3 length is 18 residues. The CDR3 bases are TGCGCCAGCAGCCACCCCCGGGGCAGGGAAGGGTTCTACAATGAGCAGTTCTTC. This sequence encodes CASSHPRGREGFYNEQFF.

The V and J genes are TRBV3-1 and TRBJ2-7; the match to TRBD1 covers 9 bases. This CDR3 has 15 amino acids. CDR1 and CDR2 from the germline V gene are LGHDT and YNNKEL (reference sequence). V was pared by 5 bases and J by 3 bases, with 8 bases of the junction left unmatched. CDR3 protein: CASSGQGLEIYEQYF. In DNA form, the CDR3 reads TGTGCCAGCAGCGGACAGGGGTTGGAAATCTACGAGCAGTACTTC.

This clonotype was observed a few times. The rearrangement uses TRBV7-9 and TRBJ1-1; D ambiguous. V was pared by 4 bases and J by 1 base, with 7 bases between. This CDR3 comprises 13 residues. Germline CDR1 and CDR2: SEHNR and FQNEAQ (reference sequence). CDR3 residues: CASSSVPNTEAFF. As DNA, the CDR3 is TGTGCCAGCAGCTCGGTCCCGAACACTGAAGCTTTCTTT.

The chain is built from TRBV20-1 and TRBJ1-3, with D possibly being TRBD1 (5 bases). Trimming pared 5 bases from V and 2 bases from J, leaving 10 bases between. The CDR3 extends over 13 amino acids. Germline assignment: CDR1 DFQATT and CDR2 SNEGSKA (reference sequence). The CDR3: CSAPGSAGNTIYF. The DNA for the CDR3 is TGCAGTGCTCCAGGGTCAGCTGGAAACACCATATATTTT.

Only one count was recorded for this clonotype. The J gene is TRBJ2-7, the V gene TRBV11-2; no firm D call. With 8 bases removed from V and 2 bases from J, the gap between germline ends came to 16 bases. The CDR3 covers 14 residues. In germline, CDR1 is SGHAT, CDR2 FQNNGV. DNA of the CDR3: TGTGCCAGCGGCAAGGGCAGACAACCCTACGAGCAGTACTTC. Encoded protein: CASGKGRQPYEQYF.

This clonotype was detected many times. This sequence joins TRBV2 and TRBJ2-3; D is undetermined. The V gene lost 4 bases and the J gene lost 4 bases, with 3 bases spanning the gap. The CDR3 length is 11 residues. In germline, CDR1 is SNHLY, CDR2 FYNNEI. The chain's CDR3 is CASSVSDTQYF. Here the CDR3 DNA reads TGTGCCAGCAGTGTGTCAGATACGCAGTATTTT.

The J gene is TRBJ2-3, the V gene TRBV6-2 or TRBV6-3; 7 bases are shared with TRBD2. This CDR3 is built from 14 residues. The germline V gene has CDR1 MNHEY and CDR2 SVGEGT. V lost 2 bases, J lost 4 bases, and 3 bases stayed unmatched. The CDR3 nucleotides are TGTGCCAGCAGTTACCCGGGACTATCAGATACGCAGTATTTT. It specifies CASSYPGLSDTQYF.

This clonotype was seen a handful of times. The chain joins TRBV5-5 to TRBJ1-3; TRBD1 is a possible D gene (6 bases). V lost 4 bases and J 4 bases, leaving 21 bases between the germline ends. Germline V gene sequence: CDR1 SGHKS, CDR2 YYEKEE (reference sequence). The CDR3 consists of 17 residues. The CDR3 DNA is TGTGCCAGCAGCGGACAGCCGGGATCCTTTCAGGGAAACACCATATATTTT. It yields the protein CASSGQPGSFQGNTIYF.

This clonotype was observed many times. The rearrangement links TRBV5-1 to TRBJ2-1; D is possibly TRBD1 or TRBD2 (6 bases each). This CDR3 contains 15 residues. With 0 bases removed from V and 3 bases from J, the gap between germline ends came to 10 bases. Germline loops: CDR1 SGHRS, CDR2 YFSETQ. The CDR3 sequence: CASSLGGANYNEQFF. The CDR3 coding sequence is TGCGCCAGCAGCTTGGGGGGGGCAAACTACAATGAGCAGTTCTTC.

This sequence joins TRBV12-3 or TRBV12-4 and TRBJ1-2; 8 bases match TRBD1. The CDR3 loop spans 14 amino acids. J gave up 6 bases and V 6 bases, and 9 bases lay outside the gene matches. CDR3 amino acids: CASSLTGDVDGYTF. Here the CDR3 DNA reads TGTGCCAGCAGCCTGACAGGGGATGTCGATGGCTACACCTTC.

Only a few counts were recorded for this clonotype. The chain is built from TRBV20-1 and TRBJ2-4; D not certain. The V gene's germline CDR1 is DFQATT and CDR2 SNEGSKA (reference sequence). Trimming pared 3 bases from V and 1 base from J, leaving 10 bases between. This CDR3 is built from 14 residues. The CDR3 spells CSASERLAKNIQYF. CDR3 nucleotide sequence: TGCAGTGCTAGTGAGAGACTGGCCAAAAACATTCAGTACTTC.